This T cell receptor beta chain was recovered during a study of radiotherapy plus CTLA-4 blockade in lung cancer. The repertoire was sequenced with immunoSEQ multiplex PCR; TCRdb's copy has only in-frame clones and lacks some. The sample has some 25,000 clones; about 76% are singletons. There are 17 residues in the CDR3. J was trimmed by 3 bases and V by 5 bases; bases with no gene match: 11. CDR1 is SEHNR and CDR2 is FQNEAQ in the germline V gene (reference sequence). The clonotype was recovered from a human donor with non-small cell lung cancer whose response to radiotherapy plus ipilimumab could not be evaluated. The material was peripheral blood, obtained from a patient treated with radiotherapy plus ipilimumab. V usage is TRBV7-9 and J usage is TRBJ2-3; 10 nucleotides match TRBD2. The CDR3 nucleotides are TGTGCCAGCAGCCCCCAGCGGGGTAGCGGGAGGACAGATACGCAGTATTTT. It encodes CASSPQRGSGRTDTQYF.